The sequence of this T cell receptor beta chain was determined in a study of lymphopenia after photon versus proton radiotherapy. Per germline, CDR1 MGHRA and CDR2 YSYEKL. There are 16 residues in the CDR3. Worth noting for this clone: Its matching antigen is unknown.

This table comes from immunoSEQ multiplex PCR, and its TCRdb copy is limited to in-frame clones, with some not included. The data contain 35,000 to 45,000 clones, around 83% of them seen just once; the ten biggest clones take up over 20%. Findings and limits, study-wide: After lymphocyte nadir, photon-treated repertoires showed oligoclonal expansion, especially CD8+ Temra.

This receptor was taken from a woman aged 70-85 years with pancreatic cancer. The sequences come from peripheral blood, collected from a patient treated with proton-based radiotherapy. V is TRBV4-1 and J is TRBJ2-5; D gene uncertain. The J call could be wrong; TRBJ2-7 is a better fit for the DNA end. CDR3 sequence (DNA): TGCGCCAGCAGCCAAGAAGCTTTGGGCTCAAGCTACGAGCAGTACTTC. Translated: CASSQEALGSSYEQYF.